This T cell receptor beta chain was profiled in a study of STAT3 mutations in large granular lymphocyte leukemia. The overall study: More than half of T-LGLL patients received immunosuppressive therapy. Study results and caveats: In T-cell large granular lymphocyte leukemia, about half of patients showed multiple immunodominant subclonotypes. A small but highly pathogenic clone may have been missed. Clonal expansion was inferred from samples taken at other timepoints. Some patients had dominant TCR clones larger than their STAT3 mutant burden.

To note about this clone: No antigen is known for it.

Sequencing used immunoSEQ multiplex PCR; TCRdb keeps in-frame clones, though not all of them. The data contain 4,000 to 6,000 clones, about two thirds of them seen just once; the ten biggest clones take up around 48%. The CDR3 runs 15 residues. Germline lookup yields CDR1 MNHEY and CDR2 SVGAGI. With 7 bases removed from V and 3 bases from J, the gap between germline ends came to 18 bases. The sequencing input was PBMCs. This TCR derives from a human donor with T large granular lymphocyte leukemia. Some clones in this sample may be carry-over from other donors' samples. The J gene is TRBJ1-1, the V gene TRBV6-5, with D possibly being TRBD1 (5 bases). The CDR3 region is CASTLRRGLDTEAFF. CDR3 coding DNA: TGTGCCAGCACCCTCAGGCGGGGGTTGGACACTGAAGCTTTCTTT.